Sequencing of this T cell receptor (beta chain) was carried out in a study of blood T cell repertoires in COVID-19. Across the whole study: Researchers got acute and convalescent COVID-19 samples from the United States, Italy and Spain. PBMCs, B-cell-depleted T cells, or T cells were the source of the cDNA or gDNA that made up the material.

The CDR3 sequence is 14 residues long. Seattle enrolled patients during active infection and tracked them longitudinally. In the original workflow: Amplification with reference gene primers provided the estimates of nucleated cell counts. Measured with immunoSEQ multiplex PCR; TCRdb has only the in-frame clones, and not every one. Clone size and V and J calls were adopted from that table, with D and trimming inferred from the DNA. This sample carries about 420,000 clones, about 90% of them seen once, and the ten largest clones take 0.65% to 1%. The chain combines TRBV21-1 with TRBJ1-2; the table calls TRBD1, which could not be checked here. TRBV21-1 counts as a pseudogene. Input material: peripheral blood. This TCR came from a man younger than 30 with COVID-19, enrolled during active disease. Written as DNA, the CDR3 is TGTGCCAGCAGCAAAGCGGTCAGGATAGATGGCTACACCTTC. It codes for CASSKAVRIDGYTF.